These T cell receptor beta chains were read from a single sample in a study of blood T cell repertoires in COVID-19. Method: immunoSEQ multiplex PCR; TCRdb's copy keeps in-frame clones and lacks some. This table has 120,000 to 150,000 clones, around 84% appearing once. The source material was peripheral blood. The receptor source for this set is a human donor in a cohort sampled during active COVID-19. Both conserved end residues are part of each CDR3. The D gene is left open where the match is weak. Some rows mark clone size as missing; the rest say once, few, many or name a class of expanded clone.

D	size	J	V	CDR3	DNA
TRBD1	NA	TRBJ1-4	TRBV28	CASTTHRGLGEKLFF	TGTGCCAGCACAACGCACAGGGGCCTGGGGGAAAAACTGTTTTTT
NA	NA	TRBJ1-5	TRBV19	CASSVDTTYSNQPQHF	TGTGCCAGTAGTGTCGACACCACTTATAGCAATCAGCCCCAGCATTTT
TRBD1	NA	TRBJ1-2	TRBV28	CASSSRQGAGYTF	TGTGCCAGCAGTAGTAGACAGGGGGCCGGCTACACCTTC
TRBD1	NA	TRBJ2-1	TRBV5-8	CASSLDRGNSYNEQFF	TGTGCCAGCAGCTTGGACAGGGGGAATTCCTACAATGAGCAGTTCTTC
TRBD1	NA	TRBJ2-6	TRBV5-8	CASSSETGAGGANVLTF	TGTGCCAGCAGCTCCGAGACAGGGGCGGGTGGGGCCAACGTCCTGACTTTC
NA	NA	TRBJ2-3	TRBV5-5	CASSLDRDTQYF	TGTGCCAGCAGCTTGGACCGGGATACGCAGTATTTT
NA	NA	TRBJ1-4	TRBV28	CASSLGRATNEKLFF	TGTGCCAGCAGTTTGGGCAGGGCAACTAATGAAAAACTGTTTTTT
NA	NA	TRBJ2-7	TRBV24-1	CATSDGGSGTYEQYF	TGTGCCACCAGTGATGGAGGTAGCGGAACCTACGAGCAGTACTTC
TRBD1	once	TRBJ1-5	TRBV6-1	CASSVSLTGSGNQPQHF	TGTGCCAGCAGTGTCAGCTTGACAGGGAGCGGCAATCAGCCCCAGCATTTT
TRBD1	NA	TRBJ1-5	TRBV6-5	CASSMDRGNQPQHF	TGTGCCAGCAGCATGGACAGGGGGAATCAGCCCCAGCATTTT
TRBD1	NA	TRBJ2-7	TRBV2	CASSEAETGVYEQYF	TGTGCCAGCAGTGAAGCGGAGACAGGGGTTTACGAGCAGTACTTC
TRBD2	NA	TRBJ2-3	TRBV10-2	CASRGGRGLSDTQYF	TGCGCCAGTCGGGGGGGCCGAGGTCTATCAGATACGCAGTATTTT
TRBD1	NA	TRBJ1-2	TRBV29-1	CSVVSGQGEGYTF	TGCAGCGTTGTAAGCGGACAGGGTGAAGGCTACACCTTC
NA	NA	TRBJ2-2	TRBV19	CASSIQGGSGELFF	TGTGCCAGTAGTATCCAGGGGGGATCCGGGGAGCTGTTTTTT
NA	NA	TRBJ1-4	TRBV19	CASSMRRNNEKLFF	TGTGCCAGTAGTATGAGGCGGAATAATGAAAAACTGTTTTTT
TRBD2	NA	TRBJ2-1	TRBV19	CATRLAGSYNEQFF	TGTGCCACTAGACTAGCGGGCTCCTACAATGAGCAGTTCTTC
NA	NA	TRBJ1-1	TRBV5-5	CASTTSGGTPWNTEAFF	TGTGCCAGCACCACAAGTGGCGGGACTCCGTGGAACACTGAAGCTTTCTTT
TRBD1	NA	TRBJ2-7	TRBV2	CASSPGQGKYEQYF	TGTGCCAGCAGTCCGGGACAGGGGAAGTACGAGCAGTACTTC
TRBD1	NA	TRBJ1-1	TRBV2	CAGGQMNTEAFF	TGTGCCGGGGGACAGATGAACACTGAAGCTTTCTTT
TRBD1	NA	TRBJ1-5	TRBV30	CAYRLRQGLLGFNQPQHF	TGTGCCTACCGACTACGACAGGGCCTATTGGGCTTCAATCAGCCCCAGCATTTT
TRBD1	NA	TRBJ1-2	TRBV5-1	CASSPTGEAGYTF	TGCGCCAGCAGCCCGACAGGGGAGGCTGGCTACACCTTC
TRBD1	NA	TRBJ2-5	TRBV27	CASSRTGAQETQYF	TGTGCCAGCAGTCGGACAGGGGCCCAAGAGACCCAGTACTTC
TRBD1	NA	TRBJ2-5	TRBV7-2	CASSPMTGVQETQYF	TGTGCCAGCAGCCCCATGACAGGGGTCCAAGAGACCCAGTACTTC
TRBD1	NA	TRBJ2-3	TRBV28	CASSLSDRGSGVSTDTQYF	TGTGCCAGCAGTTTATCCGACAGGGGGTCCGGGGTTAGCACAGATACGCAGTATTTT
NA	once	TRBJ1-1	TRBV2	CASRLGARGTEAFF	TGTGCCAGCAGGTTGGGGGCTCGAGGAACTGAAGCTTTCTTT
NA	NA	TRBJ1-3	TRBV5-4	CASSLGGSYSGNTIYF	TGTGCCAGCAGCCTGGGCGGGTCTTACTCTGGAAACACCATATATTTT